This TCR beta chain originates from a study of shared clonotypes between healthy human individuals. The wider study: Each donor contributed plates that comprised three CD4 naive, three CD4 memory, two CD8 naive and one CD8 memory.

Findings and caveats of the study: Depth was large, yet rarefaction showed that sorted-subset sequencing was incomplete.

The naive CD8 population came from CD45RO-negative cells selected for CCR7, without terminally differentiated effector memory CD45RA+ cells. The study enrolled healthy HIV-negative adults without recent acute infections or vaccinations as donors. Sequenced by immunoSEQ multiplex PCR; TCRdb stores in-frame clones only, minus some. The profile shows some 2 million clones, less than 95% of them singletons. Points on this clone: Its specificity is not known.

Input material: naive CD8+ T cells sorted from blood. This receptor was taken from a man younger than 30 in good health.

The CDR3 DNA sequence: TGTGCCTGTATTAGCGGGAGTAGCTCCTACAATGAGCAGTTCTTC. Protein: CACISGSSSYNEQFF. The chain is built from TRBV30 and TRBJ2-1; 9 nucleotides agree with TRBD2. This CDR3 comprises 15 residues. The germline V gene has CDR1 GTSNPN and CDR2 SVGIG (reference sequence). V was clipped by 6 bases and J by 0 bases; unmatched bases: 6.